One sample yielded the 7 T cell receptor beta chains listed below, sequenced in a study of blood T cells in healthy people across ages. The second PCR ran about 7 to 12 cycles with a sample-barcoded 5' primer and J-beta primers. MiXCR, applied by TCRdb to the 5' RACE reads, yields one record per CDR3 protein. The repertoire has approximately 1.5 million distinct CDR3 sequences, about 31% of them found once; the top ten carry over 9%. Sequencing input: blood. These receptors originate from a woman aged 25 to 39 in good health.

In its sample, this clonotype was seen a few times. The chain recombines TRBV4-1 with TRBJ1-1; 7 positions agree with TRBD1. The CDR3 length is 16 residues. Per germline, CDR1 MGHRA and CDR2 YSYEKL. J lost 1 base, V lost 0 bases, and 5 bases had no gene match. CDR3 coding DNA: TGCGCCAGCAGCCAAGATAAGGGACAGCAGAACACTGAAGCTTTCTTT. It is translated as CASSQDKGQQNTEAFF.

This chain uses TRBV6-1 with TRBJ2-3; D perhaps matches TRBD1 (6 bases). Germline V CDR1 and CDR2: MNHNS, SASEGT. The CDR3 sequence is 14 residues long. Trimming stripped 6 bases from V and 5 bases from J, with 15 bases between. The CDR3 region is CASSKAGVVDTQYF. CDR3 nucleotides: TGTGCCAGCAGCAAAGCAGGGGTAGTAGATACGCAGTATTTT.

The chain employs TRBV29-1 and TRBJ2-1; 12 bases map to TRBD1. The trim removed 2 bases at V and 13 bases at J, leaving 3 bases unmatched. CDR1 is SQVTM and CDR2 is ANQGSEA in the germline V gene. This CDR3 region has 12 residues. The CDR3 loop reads CSVELGTGGQFF. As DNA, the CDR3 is TGCAGCGTTGAACTCGGGACAGGGGGCCAGTTCTTC.

Here the CDR3 DNA reads TGCGCCAGCAACCCGGGGGTCCCCGTCGGGGAGACCCAGTACTTC. Translation gives CASNPGVPVGETQYF. This chain links TRBV5-1 with TRBJ2-5, with TRBD2 as a possible D gene (6 bases). V dropped 6 bases and J dropped 5 bases, with 20 bases sitting between them. Germline CDR1 and CDR2: SGHRS and YFSETQ. The CDR3 is 15 residues long.

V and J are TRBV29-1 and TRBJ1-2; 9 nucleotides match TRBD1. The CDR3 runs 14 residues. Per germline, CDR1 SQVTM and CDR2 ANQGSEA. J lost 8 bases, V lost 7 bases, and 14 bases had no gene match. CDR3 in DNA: TGCAGCGGGAACGACAGGGGGGGCCGACGGGGCTACACCTTC. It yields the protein CSGNDRGGRRGYTF.

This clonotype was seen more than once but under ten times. CDR3 residues: CAISGRGEDGYTF. The CDR3 bases are TGTGCCATCAGTGGGAGAGGGGAGGATGGCTACACCTTC. J is TRBJ1-2 and V is TRBV10-3; perhaps TRBD1 as D (5 bases). There are 13 residues in the CDR3. Trimming removed 4 bases from V and 6 bases from J, with 12 bases in between. Germline values: CDR1 ENHRY, CDR2 SYGVKD.

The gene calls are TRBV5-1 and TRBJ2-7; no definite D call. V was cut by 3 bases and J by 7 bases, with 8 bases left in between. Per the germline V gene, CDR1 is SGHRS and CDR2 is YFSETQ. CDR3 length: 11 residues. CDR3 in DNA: TGCGCCAGCAGCTCCGATTGGGAGCAGTACTTC. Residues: CASSSDWEQYF.